A selection of T cell receptor beta chains follows, all from one sample in a study of T cell responses to AZD1222 COVID-19 vaccine. Data came from immunoSEQ multiplex PCR; TCRdb stores just in-frame clones and leaves some out. Seen here are around 99,000 clones, roughly 86% observed once, and the top ten hold 13%. Sequenced material: peripheral blood, taken on day 0 of MenACWY control vaccination. These receptors were obtained from an adult in good health. The CDR3 runs from the conserved cysteine through the conserved F or W. A D gene is named only where the DNA matches it firmly. Only part of the rows carry a size: once, few, many, or a class if the clone is expanded.

v_gene	d_gene	len	abundance	j_gene	CDR3aa	CDR3nt
TRBV30	NA	13	NA	TRBJ1-2	CAWSTPRRYGYTF	TGTGCCTGGTCTACCCCCCGTCGCTATGGCTACACCTTC
TRBV9	NA	16	NA	TRBJ1-6	CASSVGDAGYNSPLHF	TGTGCCAGCAGCGTAGGGGACGCGGGATATAATTCACCCCTCCACTTT
TRBV18	TRBD2	15	NA	TRBJ2-1	CASSPLGTSEGEQFF	TGTGCCAGCTCACCCCTAGGGACTAGCGAGGGTGAGCAGTTCTTC
TRBV5-1	TRBD2	17	NA	TRBJ2-7	CASSLRGLLAGNREQYF	TGCGCCAGCAGCTTGCGGGGCCTACTAGCGGGTAATCGCGAGCAGTACTTC
TRBV30	NA	12	NA	TRBJ1-2	CAWTTGNYGYTF	TGTGCCTGGACCACAGGGAACTATGGCTACACCTTC
TRBV12-3/TRBV12-4	NA	13	NA	TRBJ1-2	CASSLPGNYGYTF	TGTGCCAGCAGTTTACCGGGAAACTATGGCTACACCTTC
TRBV7-9	NA	15	NA	TRBJ1-2	CASTTEPGSNYGYTF	TGTGCCAGCACCACCGAACCGGGAAGTAACTATGGCTACACCTTC
TRBV5-4	NA	13	NA	TRBJ2-4	CASSLAENDIQYF	TGTGCCAGCAGCTTGGCCGAAAACGACATTCAGTACTTC
TRBV7-6	NA	15	few	TRBJ1-5	CASSRMSGANQPQHF	TGTGCCAGCAGCCGAATGTCAGGGGCAAATCAGCCCCAGCATTTT
TRBV29-1	NA	15	NA	TRBJ1-1	CSVEDPKRGTPEAFF	TGCAGCGTTGAAGATCCCAAAAGAGGGACGCCTGAAGCTTTCTTT
TRBV6-5	NA	13	NA	TRBJ2-7	CASMVDTSYEQYF	TGTGCCAGCATGGTCGACACGTCCTACGAGCAGTACTTC
TRBV5-4	NA	13	NA	TRBJ1-2	CASSLQGIVGYTF	TGTGCCAGCAGCTTACAGGGAATAGTGGGCTACACCTTC
TRBV6-6	TRBD1	20	NA	TRBJ1-1	CASSLTGTGHFILSDTEAFF	TGTGCCAGCAGCCTCACAGGGACAGGGCATTTCATTCTTTCTGACACTGAAGCTTTCTTT
TRBV6-2/TRBV6-3	TRBD2	16	NA	TRBJ2-1	CASSSPIGRAVNEQFF	TGTGCCAGCAGTTCCCCTATCGGGAGGGCGGTGAATGAGCAGTTCTTC
TRBV5-1	NA	13	NA	TRBJ1-2	CASSLDLGYGYTF	TGCGCCAGCAGCTTGGACCTGGGGTATGGCTACACCTTC
TRBV6-5	NA	13	NA	TRBJ1-5	CASWRDSNQPQHF	TGTGCCAGCTGGCGTGATAGCAATCAGCCCCAGCATTTT
TRBV19	NA	11	NA	TRBJ1-1	CASSQNTEAFF	TGTGCCAGTAGCCAGAACACTGAAGCTTTCTTT
TRBV29-1	TRBD1	13	few	TRBJ1-2	CSVGDRGYYGYTF	TGCAGCGTCGGGGACAGGGGATACTATGGCTACACCTTC
TRBV4-2	NA	13	NA	TRBJ1-5	CASSREADQPQHF	TGTGCCAGCAGTAGGGAGGCGGATCAGCCCCAGCATTTT
TRBV5-1	NA	15	NA	TRBJ2-7	CASSPWARGPNEQYF	TGCGCCAGCAGCCCTTGGGCGAGGGGACCAAACGAGCAGTACTTC
TRBV19	TRBD1	13	NA	TRBJ1-3	CASSEQGGNTIYF	TGTGCCAGTAGCGAACAGGGGGGAAACACCATATATTTT
TRBV2	NA	15	NA	TRBJ1-2	CASSGSGGEVYGYTF	TGTGCCAGCAGTGGGTCCGGGGGGGAAGTCTATGGCTACACCTTC
TRBV21-1	NA	17	NA	TRBJ2-7	CASSRQKRGGRSYEQYF	TGTGCCAGCAGCAGACAAAAACGGGGGGGCCGATCCTACGAGCAGTACTTC
TRBV24-1	TRBD1	16	NA	TRBJ2-2	CATSDYGTGNTGELFF	TGTGCCACCAGTGATTACGGGACAGGCAACACCGGGGAGCTGTTTTTT
TRBV15	NA	15	NA	TRBJ2-1	CATSAAGAPYNEQFF	TGTGCCACCAGCGCTGCAGGGGCCCCCTACAATGAGCAGTTCTTC
TRBV7-2	NA	14	NA	TRBJ2-1	CASIPGTSYNEQFF	TGTGCCAGCATCCCCGGGACTTCTTACAATGAGCAGTTCTTC
TRBV28	NA	13	NA	TRBJ1-2	CASSFAGRYGYTF	TGTGCCAGCAGTTTCGCAGGGCGCTATGGCTACACCTTC
TRBV30	NA	14	NA	TRBJ2-2	CAWRTDQWAGELFF	TGTGCCTGGAGGACAGACCAATGGGCCGGGGAGCTGTTTTTT
TRBV6-6	TRBD2	14	NA	TRBJ2-7	CASIQAGVSYEQYF	TGTGCCAGCATCCAAGCGGGGGTCTCCTACGAGCAGTACTTC
TRBV5-1	NA	13	few	TRBJ1-3	CASRPVSGNTIYF	TGCGCCAGCAGGCCCGTCTCTGGAAACACCATATATTTT
TRBV2	NA	13	NA	TRBJ1-2	CASNEQGRYGYTF	TGTGCCAGCAATGAGCAGGGGAGATATGGCTACACCTTC
TRBV28	NA	11	NA	TRBJ1-2	CASSLYQGYTF	TGTGCCAGCAGTTTATATCAGGGCTACACCTTC
TRBV18	NA	12	NA	TRBJ2-5	CASSNQGETQYF	TGTGCCAGCTCAAACCAGGGGGAGACCCAGTACTTC
TRBV5-1	TRBD1	16	NA	TRBJ1-4	CASSLLPAGGNEKLFF	TGCGCCAGCAGCTTGCTTCCCGCAGGGGGAAATGAAAAACTGTTTTTT
TRBV28	NA	14	NA	TRBJ1-2	CASSRLLQDYGYTF	TGTGCCAGCAGCCGACTTCTACAGGACTATGGCTACACCTTC
TRBV6-4	NA	14	NA	TRBJ2-1	CASSVESSHNEQFF	TGTGCCAGCAGTGTTGAGTCCTCCCACAATGAGCAGTTCTTC
TRBV27	NA	17	NA	TRBJ2-7	CASSLGGTAGPAYEQYF	TGTGCCAGCAGTTTAGGGGGTACGGCGGGGCCTGCCTACGAGCAGTACTTC
TRBV29-1	NA	13	few	TRBJ2-7	CSVDGGSSYEQYF	TGCAGCGTTGATGGTGGCAGCTCCTACGAGCAGTACTTC
TRBV6-5	TRBD1	14	NA	TRBJ1-3	CASTQTGSGRTIYF	TGTGCCAGCACCCAGACAGGGTCCGGAAGGACCATATATTTT
TRBV12-3/TRBV12-4	NA	12	NA	TRBJ1-1	CASSFGNTEAFF	TGTGCCAGCAGTTTCGGGAACACTGAAGCTTTCTTT
TRBV4-1	NA	16	NA	TRBJ1-2	CASSQVVGTRPYGYTF	TGCGCCAGCAGCCAAGTTGTAGGCACCAGACCCTATGGCTACACCTTC
TRBV9	NA	12	NA	TRBJ1-3	CASSPDPNTIYF	TGTGCCAGCAGCCCGGACCCGAACACCATATATTTT
TRBV28	NA	17	few	TRBJ2-7	CASSSSTGTTRSYEQYF	TGTGCCAGCAGTTCTAGTACCGGGACAACAAGATCCTACGAGCAGTACTTC
TRBV7-9	TRBD2	16	NA	TRBJ2-5	CASSLNSGGAAETQYF	TGTGCCAGCAGCTTAAATAGCGGGGGGGCCGCAGAGACCCAGTACTTC
TRBV4-2	NA	15	NA	TRBJ2-7	CASSQGPGQAYEQYF	TGTGCCAGCAGCCAAGGTCCGGGACAAGCCTACGAGCAGTACTTC
TRBV7-8	NA	14	NA	TRBJ1-2	CASSLTAQSYGYTF	TGTGCCAGCAGCTTAACCGCCCAGAGTTATGGCTACACCTTC
TRBV7-9	TRBD1	16	NA	TRBJ2-7	CASSHRSQGEGYEQYF	TGTGCCAGCAGCCATCGATCACAGGGGGAAGGATACGAGCAGTACTTC
TRBV11-1	NA	13	NA	TRBJ2-7	CASSLDREYEQYF	TGTGCCAGCAGCTTAGACAGAGAGTACGAGCAGTACTTC
TRBV28	TRBD1	13	NA	TRBJ1-2	CASSPSTGGGYTF	TGTGCCAGCAGTCCATCGACAGGGGGGGGCTACACCTTC
TRBV30	NA	13	NA	TRBJ1-2	CASPSLRGDGYTF	TGTGCCTCCCCGTCCCTTAGGGGAGATGGCTACACCTTC
TRBV28	NA	11	NA	TRBJ2-1	CASRLGHGQFF	TGTGCCAGCAGGTTGGGACACGGCCAGTTCTTC
TRBV10-3	NA	13	NA	TRBJ1-5	CAISPQGDQPQHF	TGTGCCATCAGCCCACAGGGAGATCAGCCCCAGCATTTT
TRBV4-1	NA	17	NA	TRBJ1-2	CASSHPRGEGGSYGYTF	TGCGCCAGCAGCCACCCGCGGGGAGAGGGGGGCTCCTATGGCTACACCTTC
TRBV28	TRBD1	14	NA	TRBJ1-1	CASSTRTGNTEAFF	TGTGCCAGCAGTACCCGGACAGGAAACACTGAAGCTTTCTTT
TRBV6-5	NA	15	NA	TRBJ2-1	CASSSVGTSSNEQFF	TGTGCCAGCAGTTCAGTAGGGACATCATCAAATGAGCAGTTCTTC